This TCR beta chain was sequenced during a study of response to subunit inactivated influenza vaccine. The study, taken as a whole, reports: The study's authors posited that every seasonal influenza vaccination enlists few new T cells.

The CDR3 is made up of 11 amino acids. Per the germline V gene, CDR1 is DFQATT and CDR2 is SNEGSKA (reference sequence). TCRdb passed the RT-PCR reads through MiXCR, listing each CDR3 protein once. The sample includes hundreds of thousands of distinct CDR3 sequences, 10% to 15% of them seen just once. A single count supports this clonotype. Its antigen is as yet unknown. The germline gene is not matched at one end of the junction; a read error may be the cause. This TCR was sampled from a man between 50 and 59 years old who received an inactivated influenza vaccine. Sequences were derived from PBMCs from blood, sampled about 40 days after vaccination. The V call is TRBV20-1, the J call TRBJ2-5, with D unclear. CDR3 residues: CSADLQGTQYF. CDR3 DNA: TGCAGTGCTGACTTACAAGGGACCCAGTACTTC.